This TCR beta chain was retrieved from a study of long-term antiretroviral therapy in people with HIV (dated by TCRdb to between 2022 and 2023). The study in broad terms: The earliest samples were collected roughly a decade before the 2015 WHO recommendation for immediate ART, at a time when ART was usually postponed until CD4 counts fell. The cohort contributed about 200 cryopreserved PBMC samples from 30 adults with confirmed HIV infection, collected serially over a mean of approximately 6 years (range 1-12). Among the 30 to 35 participants with HIV, about a dozen were female. No cross-contamination during QIAcube processing turned up in test extractions that ran a monoclonal T-cell line alongside around 34 polyclonal samples. A retrospective serial study tested whether changes in peripheral blood TRB repertoire composition and diversity were associated with ART initiation and durable HIV suppression. Results the study describes overall, beyond this receptor: Inferences about post-ART repertoire changes are limited because no data were available on ART adherence, viral resistance or therapy changes. CDR3 length ranges in HIV repertoires were narrower than in controls, and network structure suggested an antigen-experienced repertoire with only a slight naive shift after ART. Because cell numbers in pre-ART samples were limited, unsorted PBMC were profiled instead of sorted CD4+ and CD8+ T cells. Because PBMC availability was limited, only the TCR beta chain was sequenced, with no alpha chain pairing. Starting ART was linked to a significant rise in TRB diversity, yet even after long-term ART the diversity remained significantly lower than in transplant donor controls. Samples dated from the mid-2000s to the late 2010s, and the ART regimens used may be less effective than current ones. Expanded TRB clones identified before ART initiation dominated the repertoire across all time points, though the dominance fluctuated and decreased in many PLHIV after ART.

The immunoSEQ hsTCRB v3.0 assay was used at survey level resolution to sequence the TRB variable region. The targeted TRB sequencing depth was about 35,000-55,000 T-cell genomes per sample. An Illumina MiSeq with a v3 150-cycle kit was used to sequence the pooled TRB libraries. The paper's data handling went like this. Repertoire analysis ran in R within a reproducible Nextflow workflow covering QC, data transformation and analysis. LymphoSeq2, an R package for AIRR-Seq data exploration, was used to implement custom analyses. A handful of samples that produced fewer than 5000 total TRB sequences were removed, so 190 or so HIV repertoires were analyzed. Among the roughly 200 retained HIV repertoires, 55 to 60 were collected before ART initiation and 120 to 140 after ART initiation. Repertoires were downsampled to 5000 TRB nucleotide sequences, and summary statistics were averaged over 100 downsampling iterations. The analysis kept only TRB sequences whose CDR3 regions were at least seven amino acids long. Diversity was assessed using a clonality score derived from Shannon entropy and using the Gini coefficient. Repertoire networks linked the top 5000 CDR3 amino acid sequences whenever two sequences differed by an edit distance of one. For TRB CDR3 amino acid sequences, antigen specificity groups and MHC restriction were predicted with GLIPH2. To flag known CMV, EBV, HIV or tissue antigen associations, CDR3 amino acid sequences were matched against VDJdb and McPAS-TCR. Pre-ART, post-ART and control groups were compared with Wilcoxon signed-rank tests and Holm-Bonferroni correction. TCRdb mirrors the immuneACCESS table, restricted to in-frame sequences. Some clones are absent from its copies; in checked studies, under half trace to an unresolved V gene, and the reason for the others is unknown. That table furnishes V, J and clone size, whereas the DNA furnished D and trimming. This sample comprises some 9,600 clones, about four fifths of them detected only once. 9% to 9.5% of the sample lies in the top ten.

This clone was seen just once. No cognate antigen has been identified for it. The record has no base qualities; no much larger clone is one base away. Participants were included only if at least one PBMC sample before ART initiation and at least two post-ART samples were available. Treatment was received in the United States of America by all participants with HIV. Before DNA extraction, cryopreserved samples containing 1-10 million PBMC were thawed and washed. At the time of the earliest PBMC sample, participants with HIV were aged between 23 and 54 years. Per participant, PBMC samples came from 1-4 timepoints prior to ART initiation and 2-8 timepoints following ART initiation, for a median of 7 samples. For every participant, serial HIV viral load, CD4+ T-cell count, ART history and demographic data were obtained. Genomic DNA was extracted from unsorted PBMC with a Qiagen kit on a QIAcube, processed in batches of 12 samples.

The CDR3 holds 13 amino acids from the cysteine to the phenylalanine. Kept here is only the CDR3 DNA, which spans 39 bases and is read in frame from base 1. The germline V gene sets CDR1 to MNHEY and CDR2 to SVGAGI. V gives up 0 bases and J gives up 2 bases, and the segment between their germline ends measures 1 base. The sequence was collected from a man younger than 40 with HIV. This material consisted of unsorted PBMCs, taken 0.3 years before starting antiretroviral therapy. The chain employs TRBV6-5 and TRBJ2-2; no D segment can be confidently identified. The CDR3 loop reads CASSYSNTGELFF. The DNA sequence follows: TGTGCCAGCAGTTACTCTAACACCGGGGAGCTGTTTTTT.